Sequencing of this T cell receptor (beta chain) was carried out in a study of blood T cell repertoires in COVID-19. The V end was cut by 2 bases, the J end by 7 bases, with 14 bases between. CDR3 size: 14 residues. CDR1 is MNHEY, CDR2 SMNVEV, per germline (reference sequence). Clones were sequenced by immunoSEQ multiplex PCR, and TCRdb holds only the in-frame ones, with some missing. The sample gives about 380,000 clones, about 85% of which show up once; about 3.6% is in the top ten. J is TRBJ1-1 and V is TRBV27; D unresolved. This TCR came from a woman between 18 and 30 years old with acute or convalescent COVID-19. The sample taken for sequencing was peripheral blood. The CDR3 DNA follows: TGTGCCAGCAGTTTAAATTCGGATAGCAGTGAAGCTTTCTTT. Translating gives CASSLNSDSSEAFF.